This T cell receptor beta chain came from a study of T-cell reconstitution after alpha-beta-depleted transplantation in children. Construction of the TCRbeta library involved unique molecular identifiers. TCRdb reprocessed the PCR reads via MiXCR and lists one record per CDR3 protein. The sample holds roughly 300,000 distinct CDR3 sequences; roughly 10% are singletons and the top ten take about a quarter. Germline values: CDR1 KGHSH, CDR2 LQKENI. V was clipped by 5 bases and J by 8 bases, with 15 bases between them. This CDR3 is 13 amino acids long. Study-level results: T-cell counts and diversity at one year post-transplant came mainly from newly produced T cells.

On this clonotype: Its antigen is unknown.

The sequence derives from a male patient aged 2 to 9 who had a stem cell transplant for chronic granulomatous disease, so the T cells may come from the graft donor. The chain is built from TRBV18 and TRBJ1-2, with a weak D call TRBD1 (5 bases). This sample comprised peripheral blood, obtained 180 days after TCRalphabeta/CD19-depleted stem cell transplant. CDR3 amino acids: CASSTGTAGGYTF. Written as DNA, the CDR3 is TGTGCCAGCTCAACCGGGACCGCGGGAGGCTACACCTTC. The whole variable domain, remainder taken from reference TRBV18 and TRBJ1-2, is NAGVMQNPRHLVRRRGQEARLRCSPMKGHSHVYWYRQLPEEGLKFMVYLQKENIIDESGMPKERFSAEFPKEGPSILRIQQVVRGDSAAYFCASSTGTAGGYTFGSGTRLTVV.